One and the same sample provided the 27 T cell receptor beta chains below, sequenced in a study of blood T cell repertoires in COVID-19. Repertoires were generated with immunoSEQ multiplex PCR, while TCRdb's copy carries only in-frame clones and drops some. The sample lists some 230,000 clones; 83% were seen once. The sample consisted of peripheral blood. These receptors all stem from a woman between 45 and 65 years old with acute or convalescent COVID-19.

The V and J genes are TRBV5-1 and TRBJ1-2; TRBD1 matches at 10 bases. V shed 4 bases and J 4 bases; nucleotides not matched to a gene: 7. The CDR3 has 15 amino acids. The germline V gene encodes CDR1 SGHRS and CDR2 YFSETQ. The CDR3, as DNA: TGCGCCAGCAGCCCGAGGACAGGGGGAGCCTATGGCTACACCTTC. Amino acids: CASSPRTGGAYGYTF.

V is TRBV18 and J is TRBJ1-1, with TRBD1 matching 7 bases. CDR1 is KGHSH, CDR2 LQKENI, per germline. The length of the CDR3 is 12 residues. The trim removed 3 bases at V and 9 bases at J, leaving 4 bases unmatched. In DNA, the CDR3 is TGTGCCAGCTCACCCGGGACAGCCCAAGCTTTCTTT. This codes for CASSPGTAQAFF.

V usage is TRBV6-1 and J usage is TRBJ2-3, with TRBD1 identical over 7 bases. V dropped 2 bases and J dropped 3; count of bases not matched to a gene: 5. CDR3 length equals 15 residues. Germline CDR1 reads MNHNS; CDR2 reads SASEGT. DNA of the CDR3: TGTGCCAGCAGTGAAAACAGGGGCAGGACAGATACGCAGTATTTT. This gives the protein CASSENRGRTDTQYF.

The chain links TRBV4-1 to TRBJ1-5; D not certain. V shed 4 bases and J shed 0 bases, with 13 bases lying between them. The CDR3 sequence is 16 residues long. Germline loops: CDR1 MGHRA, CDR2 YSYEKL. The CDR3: CASSPEPTNSNQPQHF. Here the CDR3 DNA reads TGCGCCAGCAGCCCGGAACCAACTAATAGCAATCAGCCCCAGCATTTT.

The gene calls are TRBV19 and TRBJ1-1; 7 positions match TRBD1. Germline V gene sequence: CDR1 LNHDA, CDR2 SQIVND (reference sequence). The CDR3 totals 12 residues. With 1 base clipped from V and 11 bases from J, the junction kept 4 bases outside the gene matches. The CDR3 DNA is TGTGCCAGTAGTATAGTGGACAGGAGGGCTTTCTTT. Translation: CASSIVDRRAFF.

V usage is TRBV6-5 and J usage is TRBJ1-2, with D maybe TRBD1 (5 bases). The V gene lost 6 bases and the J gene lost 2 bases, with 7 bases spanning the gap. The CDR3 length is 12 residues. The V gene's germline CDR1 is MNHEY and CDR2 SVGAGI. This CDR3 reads CASRGLNYGYTF. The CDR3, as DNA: TGTGCCAGCAGGGGACTGAACTATGGCTACACCTTC.

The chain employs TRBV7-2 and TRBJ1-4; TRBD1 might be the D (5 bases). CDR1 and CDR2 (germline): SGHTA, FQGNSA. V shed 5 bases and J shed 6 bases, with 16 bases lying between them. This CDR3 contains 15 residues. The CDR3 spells CASSLAGGVDEKLFF. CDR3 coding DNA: TGTGCCAGCAGCCTCGCCGGGGGTGTGGATGAAAAACTGTTTTTT.

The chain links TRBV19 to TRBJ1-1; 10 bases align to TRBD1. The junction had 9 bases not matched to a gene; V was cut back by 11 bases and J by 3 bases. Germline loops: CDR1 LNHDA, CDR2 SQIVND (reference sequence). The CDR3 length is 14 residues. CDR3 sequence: CAAKSGTGDTEAFF. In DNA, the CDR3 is TGTGCCGCAAAATCCGGGACAGGGGACACTGAAGCTTTCTTT.

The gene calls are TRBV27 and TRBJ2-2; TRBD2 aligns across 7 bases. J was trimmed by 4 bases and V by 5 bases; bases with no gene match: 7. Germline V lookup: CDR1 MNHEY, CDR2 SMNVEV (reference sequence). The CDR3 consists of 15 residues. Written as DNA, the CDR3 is TGTGCCAGCAGTCGGGGGGAGAGGGGCACCGGGGAGCTGTTTTTT. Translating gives CASSRGERGTGELFF.

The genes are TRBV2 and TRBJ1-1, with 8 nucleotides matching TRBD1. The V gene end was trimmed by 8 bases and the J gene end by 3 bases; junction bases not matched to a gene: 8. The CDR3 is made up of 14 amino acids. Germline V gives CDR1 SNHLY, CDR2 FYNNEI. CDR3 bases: TGTGCCAGCGGACAGGGAATGGCGGACACTGAAGCTTTCTTT. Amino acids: CASGQGMADTEAFF.

This CDR3 is CSVIGTGGGGANVLTF. In DNA form, the CDR3 reads TGCAGCGTTATCGGGACAGGGGGCGGTGGGGCCAACGTCCTGACTTTC. The rearrangement links TRBV29-1 to TRBJ2-6; 12 positions agree with TRBD1. The length of the CDR3 is 16 residues. V lost 5 bases to trimming and J lost 3 bases; unmatched junction nucleotides: 5. Germline V CDR1 and CDR2: SQVTM, ANQGSEA.

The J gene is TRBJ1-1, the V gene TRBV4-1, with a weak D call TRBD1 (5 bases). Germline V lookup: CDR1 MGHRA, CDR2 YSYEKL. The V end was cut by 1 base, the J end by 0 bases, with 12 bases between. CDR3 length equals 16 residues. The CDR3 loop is CASSQVSGGVNTEAFF. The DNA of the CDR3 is TGCGCCAGCAGCCAAGTGTCGGGGGGAGTGAACACTGAAGCTTTCTTT.

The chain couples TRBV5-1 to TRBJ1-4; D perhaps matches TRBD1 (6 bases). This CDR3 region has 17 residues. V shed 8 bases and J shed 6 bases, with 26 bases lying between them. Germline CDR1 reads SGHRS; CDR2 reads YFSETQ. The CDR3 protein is CASSRDGQRGLDEKLFF. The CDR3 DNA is TGCGCCAGTTCTAGAGACGGACAGCGGGGGTTAGATGAAAAACTGTTTTTT.

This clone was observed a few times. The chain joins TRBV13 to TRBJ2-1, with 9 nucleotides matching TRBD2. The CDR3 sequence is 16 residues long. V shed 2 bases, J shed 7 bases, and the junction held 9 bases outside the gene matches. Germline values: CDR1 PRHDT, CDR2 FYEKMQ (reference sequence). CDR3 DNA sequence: TGTGCCAGCAGCTTATTTCGCGGGGGGGCCGGAAATGAGCAGTTCTTC. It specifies CASSLFRGGAGNEQFF. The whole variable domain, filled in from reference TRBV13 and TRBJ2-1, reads AAGVIQSPRHLIKEKRETATLKCYPIPRHDTVYWYQQGPGQDPQFLISFYEKMQSDKGSIPDRFSAQQFSDYHSELNMSSLELGDSALYFCASSLFRGGAGNEQFFGPGTRLTVL.

CDR3 in amino acids: CASSQAYQETQYF. CDR3 bases: TGCGCCAGCAGCCAAGCGTATCAAGAGACCCAGTACTTC. The chain is built from TRBV4-1 and TRBJ2-5; no clear D. Germline V CDR1 and CDR2: MGHRA, YSYEKL. V was trimmed by 1 base and J by 2 bases, leaving 5 bases between them. This CDR3 is 13 amino acids long.

The CDR3 bases are TGTGCCAGCAGTTTAGGGCAACAGCTCAGAGCCTACGAGCAGTACTTC. This sequence encodes CASSLGQQLRAYEQYF. J is TRBJ2-7 and V is TRBV28, with D hard to call. Germline values: CDR1 MDHEN, CDR2 SYDVKM. V lost 2 bases to trimming and J lost 2 bases, with 16 bases between them. CDR3 length equals 16 residues.

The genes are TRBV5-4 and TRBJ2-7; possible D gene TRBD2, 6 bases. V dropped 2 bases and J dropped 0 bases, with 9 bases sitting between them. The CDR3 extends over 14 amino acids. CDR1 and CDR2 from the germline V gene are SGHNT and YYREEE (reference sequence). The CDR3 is CASSFGTDSYEQYF. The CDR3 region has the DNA TGTGCCAGCAGCTTCGGGACTGACTCCTACGAGCAGTACTTC.

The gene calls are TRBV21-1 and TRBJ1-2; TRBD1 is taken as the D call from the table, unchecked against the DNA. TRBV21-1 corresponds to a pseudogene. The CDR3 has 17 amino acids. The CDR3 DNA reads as TGTGCCAGCAGCAAAGGTTACCAGGATTGGGACAGGGGGCTCTACACCTTC. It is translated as CASSKGYQDWDRGLYTF.

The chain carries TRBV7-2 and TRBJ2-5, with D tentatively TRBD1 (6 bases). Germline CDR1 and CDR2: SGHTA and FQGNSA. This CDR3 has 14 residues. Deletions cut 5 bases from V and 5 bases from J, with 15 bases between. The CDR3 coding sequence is TGTGCCAGCAGCACCCAACAGGGTGGGGAGACCCAGTACTTC. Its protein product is CASSTQQGGETQYF.

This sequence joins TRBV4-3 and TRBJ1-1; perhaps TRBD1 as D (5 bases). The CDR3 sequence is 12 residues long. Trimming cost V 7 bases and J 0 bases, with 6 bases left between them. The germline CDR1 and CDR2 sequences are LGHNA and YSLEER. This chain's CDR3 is CASKTVNTEAFF. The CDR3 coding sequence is TGCGCCAGCAAGACAGTGAACACTGAAGCTTTCTTT.

The CDR3, as DNA: TGTGCCAGCACCTTCGGCAGGACTTATGGCTACACCTTC. Translated: CASTFGRTYGYTF. The chain couples TRBV12-3 or TRBV12-4 to TRBJ1-2; D not certain. With 7 bases removed from V and 5 bases from J, the gap between germline ends came to 14 bases. The CDR3 covers 13 residues.

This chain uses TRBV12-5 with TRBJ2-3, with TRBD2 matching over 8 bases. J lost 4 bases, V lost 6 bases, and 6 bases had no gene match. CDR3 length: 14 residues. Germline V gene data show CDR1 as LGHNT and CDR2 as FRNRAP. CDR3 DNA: TGTGCTAGTGGGACAAGCGGGGGTTCAGATACGCAGTATTTT. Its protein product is CASGTSGGSDTQYF.

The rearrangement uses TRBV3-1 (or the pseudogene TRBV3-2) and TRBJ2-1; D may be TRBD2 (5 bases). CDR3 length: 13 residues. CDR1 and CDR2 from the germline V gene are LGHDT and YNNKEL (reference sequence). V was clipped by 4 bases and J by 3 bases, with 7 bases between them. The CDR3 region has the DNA TGTGCCAGCAGCCGCGGACTCTACAATGAGCAGTTCTTC. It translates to CASSRGLYNEQFF.

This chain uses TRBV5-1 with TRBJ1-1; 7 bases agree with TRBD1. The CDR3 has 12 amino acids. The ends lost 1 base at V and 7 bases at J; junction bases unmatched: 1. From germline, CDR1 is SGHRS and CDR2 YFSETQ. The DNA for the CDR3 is TGCGCCAGCAGCTTGCAGGGGGGTGAAGCTTTCTTT. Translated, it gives CASSLQGGEAFF. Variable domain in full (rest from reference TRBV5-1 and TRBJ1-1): KAGVTQTPRYLIKTRGQQVTLSCSPISGHRSVSWYQQTPGQGLQFLFEYFSETQRNKGNFPGRFSGRQFSNSRSEMNVSTLELGDSALYLCASSLQGGEAFFGQGTRLTVV.

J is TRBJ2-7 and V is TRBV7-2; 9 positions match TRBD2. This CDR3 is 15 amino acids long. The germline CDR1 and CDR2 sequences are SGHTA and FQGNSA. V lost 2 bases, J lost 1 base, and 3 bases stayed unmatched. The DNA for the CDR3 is TGTGCCAGCAGCTTAACAGCGGGAGGATCCTACGAGCAGTACTTC. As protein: CASSLTAGGSYEQYF.

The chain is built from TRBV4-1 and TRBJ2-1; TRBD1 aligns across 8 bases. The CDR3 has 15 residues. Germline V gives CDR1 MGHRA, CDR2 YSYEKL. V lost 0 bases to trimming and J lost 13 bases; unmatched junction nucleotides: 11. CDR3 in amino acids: CASSQENRGKVEQFF. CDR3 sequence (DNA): TGCGCCAGCAGCCAAGAAAACAGGGGGAAGGTGGAACAGTTCTTC.

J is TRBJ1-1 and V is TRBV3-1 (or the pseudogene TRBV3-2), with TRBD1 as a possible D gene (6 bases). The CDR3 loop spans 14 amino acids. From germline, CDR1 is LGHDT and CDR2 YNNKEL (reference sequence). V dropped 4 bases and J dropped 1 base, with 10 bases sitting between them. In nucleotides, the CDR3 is TGTGCCAGCAGCCTCGGACAGACGAACACTGAAGCTTTCTTT. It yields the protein CASSLGQTNTEAFF.